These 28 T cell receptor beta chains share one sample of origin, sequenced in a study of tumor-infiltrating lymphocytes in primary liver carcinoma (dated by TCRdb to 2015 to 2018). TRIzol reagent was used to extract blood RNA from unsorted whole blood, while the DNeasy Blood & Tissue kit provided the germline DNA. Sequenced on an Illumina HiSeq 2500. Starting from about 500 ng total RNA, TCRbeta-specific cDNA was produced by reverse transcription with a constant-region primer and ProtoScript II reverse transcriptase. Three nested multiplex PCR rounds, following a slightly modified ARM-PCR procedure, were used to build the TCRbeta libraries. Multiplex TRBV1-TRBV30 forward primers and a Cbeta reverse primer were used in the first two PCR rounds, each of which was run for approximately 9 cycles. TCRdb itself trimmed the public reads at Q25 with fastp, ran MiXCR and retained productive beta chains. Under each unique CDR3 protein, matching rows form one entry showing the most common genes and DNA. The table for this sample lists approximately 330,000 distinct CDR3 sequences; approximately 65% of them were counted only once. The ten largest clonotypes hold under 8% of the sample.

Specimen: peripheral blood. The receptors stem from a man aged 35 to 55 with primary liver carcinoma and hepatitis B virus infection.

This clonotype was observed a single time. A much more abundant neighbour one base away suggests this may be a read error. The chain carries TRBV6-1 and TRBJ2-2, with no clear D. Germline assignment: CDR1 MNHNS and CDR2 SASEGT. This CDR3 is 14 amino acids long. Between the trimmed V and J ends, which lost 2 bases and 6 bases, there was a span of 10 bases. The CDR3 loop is CASSESRMSGELFF. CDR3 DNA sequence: TGTGCCAGCAGTGAATCTCGGATGTCCGGGGAGCTGTTTTTT.

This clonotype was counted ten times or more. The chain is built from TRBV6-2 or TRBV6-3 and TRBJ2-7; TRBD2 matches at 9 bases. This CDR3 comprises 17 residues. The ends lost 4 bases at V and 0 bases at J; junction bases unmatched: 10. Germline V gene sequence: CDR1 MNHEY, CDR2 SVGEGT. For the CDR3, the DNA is TGTGCCAGCAGTTTTTACCCCGGACTAGCGTGCTCCTACGAGCAGTACTTC. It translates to CASSFYPGLACSYEQYF.

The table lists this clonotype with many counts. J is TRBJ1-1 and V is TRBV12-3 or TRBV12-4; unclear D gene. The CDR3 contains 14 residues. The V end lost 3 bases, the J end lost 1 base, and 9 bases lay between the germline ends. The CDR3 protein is CASSFTGKNTEAFF. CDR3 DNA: TGTGCCAGCAGTTTTACGGGGAAGAACACTGAAGCTTTCTTT.

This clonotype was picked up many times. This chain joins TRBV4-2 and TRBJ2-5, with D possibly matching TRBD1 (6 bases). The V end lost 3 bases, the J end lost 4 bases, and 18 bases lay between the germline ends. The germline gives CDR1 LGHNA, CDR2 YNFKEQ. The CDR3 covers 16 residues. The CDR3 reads CASSQNGGAMGETQYF. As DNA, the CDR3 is TGTGCCAGCAGCCAGAATGGGGGCGCGATGGGAGAGACCCAGTACTTC.

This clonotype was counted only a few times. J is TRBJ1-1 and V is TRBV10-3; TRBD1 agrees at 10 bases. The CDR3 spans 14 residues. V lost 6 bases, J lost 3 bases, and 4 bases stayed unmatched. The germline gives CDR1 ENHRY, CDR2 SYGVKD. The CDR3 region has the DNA TGTGCCATCAGAGGGACAGGGGAATACACTGAAGCTTTCTTT. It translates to CAIRGTGEYTEAFF.

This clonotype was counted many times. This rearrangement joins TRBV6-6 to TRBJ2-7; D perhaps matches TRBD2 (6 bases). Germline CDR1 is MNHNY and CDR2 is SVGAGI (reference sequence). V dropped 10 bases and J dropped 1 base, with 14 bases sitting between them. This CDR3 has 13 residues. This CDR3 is CATWAGGSYEQYF. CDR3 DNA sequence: TGTGCCACCTGGGCCGGGGGATCCTACGAGCAGTACTTC.

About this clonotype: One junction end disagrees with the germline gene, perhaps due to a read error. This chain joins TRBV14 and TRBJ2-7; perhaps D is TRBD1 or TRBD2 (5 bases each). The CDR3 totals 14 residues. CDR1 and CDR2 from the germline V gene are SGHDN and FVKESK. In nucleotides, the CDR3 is TGTGCCTGCAGCCATCAAGGGACCAACTACGAGCAGTACTTC. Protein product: CACSHQGTNYEQYF.

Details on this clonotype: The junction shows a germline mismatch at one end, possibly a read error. CDR3 sequence: CANSSGLVGVEYKTQYF. Here the CDR3 DNA reads TGTGCCAACAGTTCGGGACTAGTGGGAGTGGAGTACAAGACCCAGTACTTC. The rearrangement links TRBV6-2 or TRBV6-3 to TRBJ2-5, with 8 bases lining up with TRBD2. CDR3 length equals 17 residues. Per germline, CDR1 MNHEY and CDR2 SVGEGT.

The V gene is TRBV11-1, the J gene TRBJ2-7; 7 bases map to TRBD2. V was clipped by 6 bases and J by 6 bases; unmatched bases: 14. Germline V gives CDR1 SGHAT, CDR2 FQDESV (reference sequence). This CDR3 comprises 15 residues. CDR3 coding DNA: TGTGCCAGCAGTCAGATCCGCGGACTAGGTGTCGAGCAGTACTTC. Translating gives CASSQIRGLGVEQYF.

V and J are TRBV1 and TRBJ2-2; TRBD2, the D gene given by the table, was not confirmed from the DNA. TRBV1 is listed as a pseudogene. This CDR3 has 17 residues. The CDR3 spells CTSSRRLAVGDPGELFF. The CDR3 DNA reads TGCACCAGCAGCCGGAGACTAGCGGTAGGGGATCCCGGGGAGCTGTTTTTT.

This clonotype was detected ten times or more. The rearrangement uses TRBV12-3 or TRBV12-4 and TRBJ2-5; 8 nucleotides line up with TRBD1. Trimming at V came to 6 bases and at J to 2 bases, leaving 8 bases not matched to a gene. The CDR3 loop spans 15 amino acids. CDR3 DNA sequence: TGTGCCAGCAGCCAAAGGGACAGGAGACAAGAGACCCAGTACTTC. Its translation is CASSQRDRRQETQYF.

DNA of the CDR3: TGTGCCAGCAGCTTTCGAGGGCCAGGGGTCGATACGCAGTATTTT. It codes for CASSFRGPGVDTQYF. This sequence joins TRBV5-6 and TRBJ2-3; tentatively, D is TRBD1 (6 bases). The germline V and J ends were trimmed by 2 bases and 6 bases, with 16 bases remaining between them. Germline-derived CDR1 and CDR2 are SGHDT and YYEEEE. The CDR3 consists of 15 residues.

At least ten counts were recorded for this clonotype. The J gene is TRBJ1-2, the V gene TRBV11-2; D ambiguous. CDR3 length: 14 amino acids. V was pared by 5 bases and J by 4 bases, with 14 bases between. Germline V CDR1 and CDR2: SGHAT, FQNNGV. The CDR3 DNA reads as TGTGCCAGCAGCCTCGGTGGGTTCGTCTATGGCTACACCTTC. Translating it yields CASSLGGFVYGYTF.

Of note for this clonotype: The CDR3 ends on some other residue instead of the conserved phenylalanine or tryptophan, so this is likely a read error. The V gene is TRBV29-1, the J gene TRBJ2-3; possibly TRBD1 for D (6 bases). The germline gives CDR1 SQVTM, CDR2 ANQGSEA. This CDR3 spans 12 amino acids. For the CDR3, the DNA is TGCAGAGTTGGAGAACAGGGATCTACGCAGTATTCT. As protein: CRVGEQGSTQYS.

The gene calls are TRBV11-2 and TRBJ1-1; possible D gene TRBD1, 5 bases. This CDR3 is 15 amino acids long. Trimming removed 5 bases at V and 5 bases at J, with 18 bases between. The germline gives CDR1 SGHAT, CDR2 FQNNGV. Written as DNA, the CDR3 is TGTGCCAGCAGCCGACCGACAGAGCGGCATACTGAAGCTTTCTTT. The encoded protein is CASSRPTERHTEAFF.

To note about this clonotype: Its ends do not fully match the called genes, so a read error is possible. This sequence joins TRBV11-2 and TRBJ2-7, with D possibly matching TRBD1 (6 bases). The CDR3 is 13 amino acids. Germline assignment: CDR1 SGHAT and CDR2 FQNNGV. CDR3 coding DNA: TGTGCCAGCAGCTCGACAGGAGACTACGGGCAGTATTTC. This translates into CASSSTGDYGQYF.

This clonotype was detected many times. The CDR3 DNA is TGTGCCAGCAGCTTAGTGGACGGTGGCAATCAGCCCCAGCATTTT. It translates to CASSLVDGGNQPQHF. This sequence joins TRBV11-2 and TRBJ1-5; D is uncertain. V shed 1 base and J shed 2 bases, with 9 bases lying between them. Germline-derived CDR1 and CDR2 are SGHAT and FQNNGV. The CDR3 sequence is 15 residues long.

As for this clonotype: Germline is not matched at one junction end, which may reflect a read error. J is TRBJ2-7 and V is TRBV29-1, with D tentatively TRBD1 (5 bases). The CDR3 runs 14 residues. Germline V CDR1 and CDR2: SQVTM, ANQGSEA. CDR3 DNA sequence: TGCAGCGTTGACGCAGGGTCGGGCTCCTACGATCAGTACTTC. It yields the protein CSVDAGSGSYDQYF.

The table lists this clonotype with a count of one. DNA of the CDR3: TGTGCCAGCAGCTTAACGACAGGGTCGACAGATACGCAGTATTTT. Translation: CASSLTTGSTDTQYF. The chain recombines TRBV11-2 with TRBJ2-3, with 7 bases aligning to TRBD1. V trimming: 2 bases; J trimming: 3 bases; junction bases outside the gene matches: 5. The CDR3 is 15 residues long. Germline CDR1 reads SGHAT; CDR2 reads FQNNGV.

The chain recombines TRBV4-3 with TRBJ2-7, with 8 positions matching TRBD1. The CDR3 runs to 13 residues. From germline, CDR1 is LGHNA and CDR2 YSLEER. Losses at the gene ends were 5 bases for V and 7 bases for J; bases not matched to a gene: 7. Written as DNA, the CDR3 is TGCGCCAGCAGCGCGCAGGGGGCGTGGGAGCAGTACTTC. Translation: CASSAQGAWEQYF.

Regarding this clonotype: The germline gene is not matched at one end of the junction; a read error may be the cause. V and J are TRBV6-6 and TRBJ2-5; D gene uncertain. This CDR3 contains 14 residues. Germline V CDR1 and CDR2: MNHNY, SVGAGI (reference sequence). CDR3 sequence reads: CTSSYKGKQETQYF. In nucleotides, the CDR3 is TGTACCAGCAGTTACAAAGGCAAGCAAGAGACCCAGTACTTC.

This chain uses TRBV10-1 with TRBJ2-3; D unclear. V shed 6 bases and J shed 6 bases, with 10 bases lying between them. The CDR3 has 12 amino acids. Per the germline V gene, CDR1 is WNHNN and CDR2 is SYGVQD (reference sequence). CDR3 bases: TGCGCCAGCAGCAAACTTGGGGATACGCAGTATTTT. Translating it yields CASSKLGDTQYF.

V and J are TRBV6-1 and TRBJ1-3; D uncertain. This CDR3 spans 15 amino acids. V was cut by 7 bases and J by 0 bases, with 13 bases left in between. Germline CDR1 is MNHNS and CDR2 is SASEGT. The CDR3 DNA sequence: TGTGCCAGCACGCTCCGCCGGGCCTCTGGAAACACCATATATTTT. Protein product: CASTLRRASGNTIYF.

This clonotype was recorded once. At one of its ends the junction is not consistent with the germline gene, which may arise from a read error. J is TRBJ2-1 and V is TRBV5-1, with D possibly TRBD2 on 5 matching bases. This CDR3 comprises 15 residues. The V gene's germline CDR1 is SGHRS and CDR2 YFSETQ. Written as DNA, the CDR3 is TGCGCCAGCACCGTAGCGCCGAGCTCCTTCAATGAGCAGTTCTTC. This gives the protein CASTVAPSSFNEQFF.

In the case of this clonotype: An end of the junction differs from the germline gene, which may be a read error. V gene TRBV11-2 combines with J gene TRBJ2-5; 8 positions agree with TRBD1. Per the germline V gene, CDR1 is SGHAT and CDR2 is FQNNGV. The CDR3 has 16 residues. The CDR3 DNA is TGTGCCAGCAGCAAGACGACAGGGGAGTCAACAGAGACGCAGTATTTC. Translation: CASSKTTGESTETQYF. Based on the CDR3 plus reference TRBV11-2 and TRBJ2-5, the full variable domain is EAGVAQSPRYKIIEKRQSVAFWCNPISGHATLYWYQQILGQGPKLLIQFQNNGVVDDSQLPKDRFSAERLKGVDSTLKIQPAKLEDSAVYLCASSKTTGESTETQYFGPGTRLLVL.

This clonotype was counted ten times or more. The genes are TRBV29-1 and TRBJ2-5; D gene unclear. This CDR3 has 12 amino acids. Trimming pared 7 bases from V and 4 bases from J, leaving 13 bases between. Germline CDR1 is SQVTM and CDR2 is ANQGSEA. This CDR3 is CSGAKMGETQYF. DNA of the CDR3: TGCAGCGGCGCTAAGATGGGAGAGACCCAGTACTTC.

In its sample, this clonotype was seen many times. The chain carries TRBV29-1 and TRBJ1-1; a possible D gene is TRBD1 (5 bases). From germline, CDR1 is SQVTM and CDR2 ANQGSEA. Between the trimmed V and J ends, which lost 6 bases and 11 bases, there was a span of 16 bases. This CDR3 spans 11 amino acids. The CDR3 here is CSVSGGVGAFF. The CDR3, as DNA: TGCAGCGTCTCGGGGGGGGTGGGGGCTTTCTTT.

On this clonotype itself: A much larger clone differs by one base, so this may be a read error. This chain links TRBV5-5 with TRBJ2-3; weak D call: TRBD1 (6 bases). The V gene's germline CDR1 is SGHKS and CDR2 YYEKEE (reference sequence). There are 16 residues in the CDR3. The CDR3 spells CASSNLGTTRTDTQSF. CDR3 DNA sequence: TGTGCCAGCAGCAATCTTGGGACAACACGCACAGATACGCAGTCTTTT.